Sequencing of this T cell receptor (beta chain) was carried out in a study of TIL therapy for anti-PD-1-resistant metastatic lung cancer (dated by TCRdb to the early 2020s). About the full investigation: Tumors were harvested prior to any PD-1/PD-L1 blockade, after which nivolumab was administered to patients, and lymphodepletion, expanded TIL infusion and IL-2 were given to patients who progressed. Most of the cohort had lung adenocarcinoma, a handful of tumors were EGFR-mutant and two were ALK-rearranged, and half of the patients were current or former smokers. T cell receptor beta sequencing of tumor and peripheral blood was used to follow clonotypes across the tumor, the expanded TIL product and serial blood samples. Among the enrolled patients, the median age was 54 years (range about 38-75), and the median tumor PD-L1 proportion score was 5.5% to 6.5%. A median non-synonymous tumor mutation burden of around 1.4 mutations per megabase was determined across the cohort by whole-exome sequencing.

Summary of the overall study and its limitations: The baseline peripheral repertoire was partially replaced by infused TIL clonotypes, which then decayed over months, and no apparent association between persistence and response was found. The cohort was highly selected, with more treatment-naive, never-smoker and oncogene-addicted patients than typical, limiting generalizability. The study protocol defined all tumor marker inferences as exploratory.

According to the study, the label for this sample's time point signals: pre-treatment sample, taken before nivolumab and TIL therapy. Adults with stage 4 NSCLC were enrolled from late 2017 to early 2020 in a dual-center phase I trial. The samples were obtained from a phase I trial that was single-arm and open-label and tested tumor-infiltrating lymphocyte therapy combined with nivolumab in advanced non-small cell lung cancer. Mononuclear cells from blood collected in EDTA tubes were isolated on a Ficoll gradient and snap-frozen as pellets, and DNA was then extracted using a Qiagen mini-prep kit. TCR beta CDR3 regions were amplified from genomic DNA with the immunoSEQ v3 hsTCRB kit using bias-controlled multiplex PCR. TCR libraries were sequenced on an Illumina NextSeq 500 to roughly 2 million read pairs for survey level or 5-6 million for deep level. The authors' analysis ran thus. V, D and J genes were assigned, non-productive sequences were removed, and clonality was reported by immunoSEQ Analyzer software. Repertoires were compared using productive Simpson clonality and Morisita overlap index of productive TRB rearrangements between infused TIL and blood. Absolute clonotype counts in blood were estimated by multiplying the lymphocyte count by the CD3+ fraction and by the productive frequency of the clone. TCRdb took over this immuneACCESS table, retaining in-frame rearrangements with V and J assigned. Such tables are incomplete; in checked studies, under half of the missing clones stem from an unresolved V gene, and the remainder is unexplained. V and J calls plus clone size are reproduced from that table; the DNA served to infer D and trimming. This sample comprises approximately 57,000 clones, roughly four fifths of them detected only once. The ten largest make up just under 3% of the sample.

Comment on this clone: What this receptor recognizes is not known. No base quality information exists; no much larger clone differs at one position.

This clonotype originated in a person between 25 and 79 years old with non-small cell lung cancer. The specimen was blood, collected at baseline.

The CDR3 reads CASSRTGTGESYEQYF. The DNA sequence follows: TGTGCCAGCAGTCGAACTGGGACAGGGGAAAGCTACGAGCAGTACTTC. Recombination connected TRBV6-6 to TRBJ2-7, with 10 bases aligning to TRBD1. CDR1 and CDR2 (MNHNY, SVGAGI) derive from the germline V gene (reference sequence). The CDR3 spans 16 residues, from the cysteine through the phenylalanine. Left in the record is the CDR3 DNA by itself, 48 bases read in frame from the first base. From V the trimming removes 5 bases and from J it removes 3 bases, while the gene matches leave 10 bases of the junction unaccounted for.